These 25 T cell receptor beta chains came from one sample sequenced in a study of blood T cells in healthy people across ages. Alongside a J-beta primer mix, a sample-barcoded 5' primer served in a second PCR lasting roughly 6 to 11 cycles. TCRdb ran MiXCR on the 5' RACE reads and lists one entry per CDR3 protein. The sample lists around 970,000 distinct CDR3 sequences, approximately 50% occurring once. The sample taken for sequencing was blood. The receptors come from a woman aged 60-75 years in good health.

A few counts support this clonotype. The rearrangement links TRBV3-1 to TRBJ2-7, with TRBD2 identical over 7 bases. The CDR3 loop spans 14 amino acids. The trim removed 2 bases at V and 5 bases at J, leaving 6 bases unmatched. The germline V gene encodes CDR1 LGHDT and CDR2 YNNKEL (reference sequence). As DNA, the CDR3 is TGTGCCAGCAGCCAAAGCGGGATCGGAAACGAGCAGTACTTC. It specifies CASSQSGIGNEQYF.

J is TRBJ1-1 and V is TRBV10-3; D gene unclear. CDR1 and CDR2 (germline): ENHRY, SYGVKD. V was clipped by 7 bases and J by 1 base, with 7 bases between them. There are 12 residues in the CDR3. This CDR3 is CAITGGNTEAFF. CDR3 coding DNA: TGTGCCATCACGGGCGGGAACACTGAAGCTTTCTTT.

This chain joins TRBV12-3 or TRBV12-4 and TRBJ2-1, with 8 positions matching TRBD2. The V segment lost 4 bases and the J segment 9 bases; nucleotides outside the gene matches: 14. This CDR3 comprises 16 residues. In nucleotides, the CDR3 is TGTGCCAGCAGTTGGGAGGGACTAGGGGGGAAGGGTGAGCAGTTCTTC. Protein: CASSWEGLGGKGEQFF.

The genes are TRBV5-1 and TRBJ2-7, with TRBD2 as a possible D gene (6 bases). The ends were cut back, 4 bases at V and 4 bases at J, with 15 bases in the middle. Looked up from germline, CDR1 is SGHRS and CDR2 is YFSETQ. This CDR3 contains 14 residues. The chain's CDR3 is CASSVSGEAYEQYF. Written as DNA, the CDR3 is TGCGCCAGCAGCGTTAGCGGAGAGGCGTACGAGCAGTACTTC.

The chain recombines TRBV9 with TRBJ2-2; 9 bases match TRBD1. This CDR3 comprises 14 residues. CDR1 SGDLS and CDR2 YYNGEE come from the germline V gene. V was pared by 5 bases and J by 6 bases, with 5 bases of the junction left unmatched. The CDR3 sequence: CASRRGQGSGELFF. The CDR3 nucleotides are TGTGCCAGCAGGCGGGGACAGGGTTCCGGGGAGCTGTTTTTT.

V and J are TRBV10-3 and TRBJ1-1, with D possibly matching TRBD1 (6 bases). The V gene lost 3 bases and the J gene lost 3 bases, with 14 bases spanning the gap. This CDR3 has 15 residues. CDR1 and CDR2 (germline): ENHRY, SYGVKD. CDR3 DNA: TGTGCCATCAGTGACCCCGGTAGGGGGTACACTGAAGCTTTCTTT. Translating it yields CAISDPGRGYTEAFF.

This chain connects TRBV7-2 to TRBJ2-1; D call uncertain. The CDR3 runs 13 residues. Germline loops: CDR1 SGHTA, CDR2 FQGNSA. V was pared by 2 bases and J by 10 bases, with 12 bases between. CDR3 bases: TGTGCCAGCAGCTTATTTGGGGTCCGGGAGCAGTTCTTC. Protein product: CASSLFGVREQFF.

The J gene is TRBJ1-5, the V gene TRBV20-1; D is undetermined. The germline V gene encodes CDR1 DFQATT and CDR2 SNEGSKA (reference sequence). Trimming stripped 6 bases from V and 4 bases from J, with 19 bases between. The CDR3 has 15 amino acids. The CDR3 region is CSARTTGTPNQPQHF. For the CDR3, the DNA is TGCAGTGCCCGGACCACGGGTACGCCTAATCAGCCCCAGCATTTT.

This clonotype was counted only a few times. The V gene is TRBV27, the J gene TRBJ1-1, with TRBD1 as a possible D gene (6 bases). CDR3 length equals 12 residues. The V gene lost 3 bases and the J gene lost 10 bases, with 12 bases spanning the gap. CDR1 is MNHEY and CDR2 is SMNVEV in the germline V gene (reference sequence). CDR3 in DNA: TGTGCCAGCAGTTTCTCACAGGGTCTAGCTTTCTTT. Encoded protein: CASSFSQGLAFF.

Of note for this clonotype: A single base separates this from a much larger clone, so it may be a read error. The chain joins TRBV4-3 to TRBJ2-5; 9 nucleotides line up with TRBD2. The closer fit of TRBJ2-7 to the DNA end suggests the J call may be wrong. The CDR3 length is 15 residues. Germline loops: CDR1 LGHNA, CDR2 YSLEER. The chain's CDR3 is CASSQAIAGAGEQYF. CDR3 coding DNA: TGCGCCAGCAGCCAAGCAATAGCGGGAGCGGGCGAGCAGTACTTC.

This clonotype was found a few times. The V call is TRBV12-5, the J call TRBJ2-7, with 9 bases lining up with TRBD1. This CDR3 is built from 16 residues. V shed 2 bases, J shed 6 bases, and the junction held 11 bases outside the gene matches. CDR1 is LGHNT, CDR2 FRNRAP, per germline. The CDR3 bases are TGTGCTAGTGGTTTGACCCCTGACAGGGGGTCAGCCGAGCAGTACTTC. It is translated as CASGLTPDRGSAEQYF.

V gene TRBV20-1 combines with J gene TRBJ2-1, with 10 bases fitting TRBD2. V was pared by 1 base and J by 8 bases, with 8 bases of the junction left unmatched. Germline V gene lookup returns CDR1 DFQATT and CDR2 SNEGSKA (reference sequence). The CDR3 is made up of 15 amino acids. The DNA for the CDR3 is TGCAGTGCTAGAGTATCCCTAGCGGGAGATCATGAGCAGTTCTTC. Amino acid sequence: CSARVSLAGDHEQFF.

This chain uses TRBV20-1 with TRBJ2-7; 9 bases are a match to TRBD2. J was trimmed by 2 bases and V by 3 bases; bases with no gene match: 5. Germline CDR1 DFQATT, CDR2 SNEGSKA (reference sequence). The CDR3 covers 14 residues. This chain's CDR3 is CSASQTSGAYEQYF. The DNA for the CDR3 is TGCAGTGCTAGTCAGACTAGCGGAGCCTACGAGCAGTACTTC.

This clonotype has a single count. The chain couples TRBV11-2 to TRBJ2-3; 9 bases fit TRBD2. The germline V gene has CDR1 SGHAT and CDR2 FQNNGV. With 0 bases clipped from V and 7 bases from J, the junction kept 2 bases outside the gene matches. This CDR3 comprises 14 residues. CDR3 sequence reads: CASSLDPSGNTQYF. The CDR3 DNA follows: TGTGCCAGCAGCTTAGATCCTAGCGGGAATACGCAGTATTTT.

The chain carries TRBV7-9 and TRBJ2-2; no clear D gene. Germline V gene lookup returns CDR1 SEHNR and CDR2 FQNEAQ (reference sequence). Trimming pared 2 bases from V and 0 bases from J, leaving 10 bases between. The CDR3 loop spans 16 amino acids. DNA for the CDR3: TGTGCCAGCAGCTTATTCAGATGGCCGAACACCGGGGAGCTGTTTTTT. Its translation: CASSLFRWPNTGELFF.

This clonotype was counted a few times. The chain joins TRBV28 to TRBJ2-5, with a possible D match to TRBD1 (6 bases). The CDR3 covers 14 residues. The germline gives CDR1 MDHEN, CDR2 SYDVKM. V was shortened by 6 bases and J by 5 bases, with 16 bases between the two germline ends. The CDR3, as DNA: TGTGCCAGCAGATACACAGGGTTCGGGGAGACCCAGTACTTC. Translating it yields CASRYTGFGETQYF.

The chain joins TRBV12-3 or TRBV12-4 to TRBJ2-3; D is unresolved. CDR3 length equals 15 residues. V was trimmed by 7 bases and J by 0 bases, leaving 14 bases between them. CDR3 nucleotide sequence: TGTGCCAGCACCCGGTGGCGAGCAAGCACAGATACGCAGTATTTT. Amino acids: CASTRWRASTDTQYF.

This clonotype was found a few times. The chain employs TRBV3-1 and TRBJ2-5; D uncertain. The J call could be wrong; TRBJ2-7 is a better fit for the DNA end. Germline assignment: CDR1 LGHDT and CDR2 YNNKEL (reference sequence). The CDR3 consists of 14 residues. The CDR3 reads CASSQTVRSYEQYF. The CDR3 coding sequence is TGTGCCAGCAGCCAGACCGTACGGTCCTACGAGCAGTACTTC.

The sample holds a few counts of this clonotype. The chain has TRBV6-1 and TRBJ1-5; possible D gene TRBD1, 5 bases. The germline gives CDR1 MNHNS, CDR2 SASEGT. Trimming removed 4 bases from V and 0 bases from J, with 10 bases in between. The CDR3 runs to 15 residues. The CDR3, as DNA: TGTGCCAGCAGTGGTGGGACCGATAGCAATCAGCCCCAGCATTTT. Encoded protein: CASSGGTDSNQPQHF.

The V gene is TRBV5-1, the J gene TRBJ2-3, with unresolved D. Between the trimmed V and J ends, which lost 0 bases and 5 bases, there was a span of 10 bases. The germline gives CDR1 SGHRS, CDR2 YFSETQ. The CDR3 loop spans 14 amino acids. The CDR3 nucleotides read TGCGCCAGCAGCTTGGTGACCCCTCAAGATACGCAGTATTTT. This translates into CASSLVTPQDTQYF. Using reference TRBV5-1 and TRBJ2-3 for the parts outside the CDR3, the full variable domain is KAGVTQTPRYLIKTRGQQVTLSCSPISGHRSVSWYQQTPGQGLQFLFEYFSETQRNKGNFPGRFSGRQFSNSRSEMNVSTLELGDSALYLCASSLVTPQDTQYFGPGTRLTVL.

For the CDR3, the DNA is TGCAGTGCTCCCCGAAATTACAATGAGCAGTTCTTC. Residues: CSAPRNYNEQFF. J is TRBJ2-1 and V is TRBV20-1, with D unclear. Germline lookup yields CDR1 DFQATT and CDR2 SNEGSKA (reference sequence). The CDR3 has 12 amino acids. Trimming took 5 bases from V and 4 from J, leaving 9 bases between them.

The chain links TRBV12-3 or TRBV12-4 to TRBJ2-5; 12 bases agree with TRBD1. The DNA end lines up better with TRBJ2-7; the J call may be wrong. CDR3 size: 15 residues. The CDR3 protein is CASSFGTGGLDEQYF. CDR3 DNA sequence: TGTGCCAGCAGTTTCGGGACAGGGGGCCTCGACGAGCAGTACTTC.

The sample holds many counts of this clonotype. V gene TRBV5-1 combines with J gene TRBJ1-1, with 7 nucleotides matching TRBD1. Germline V gene data show CDR1 as SGHRS and CDR2 as YFSETQ. Germline trimming cut 4 bases from V and 11 bases from J; bases unmatched to any gene: 17. This CDR3 comprises 15 residues. CDR3 coding DNA: TGCGCCAGCAGCCCTGGACAGGCCGGGGCATCGGGGGCTTTCTTT. Translation gives CASSPGQAGASGAFF. Full variable domain (rest looked up from reference TRBV5-1 and TRBJ1-1): KAGVTQTPRYLIKTRGQQVTLSCSPISGHRSVSWYQQTPGQGLQFLFEYFSETQRNKGNFPGRFSGRQFSNSRSEMNVSTLELGDSALYLCASSPGQAGASGAFFGQGTRLTVV.

The genes are TRBV29-1 and TRBJ2-5; the D gene is possibly TRBD1 (6 bases). Germline values: CDR1 SQVTM, CDR2 ANQGSEA. The V gene lost 5 bases and the J gene lost 5 bases, with 12 bases spanning the gap. The CDR3 length is 12 residues. CDR3 DNA: TGCAGCGTTCAAGGGACAAGTGAGACCCAGTACTTC. This encodes CSVQGTSETQYF.

This chain uses TRBV20-1 with TRBJ2-2, with D possibly called TRBD1 or TRBD2 (5 bases each). Trimming cost V 6 bases and J 2 bases, with 13 bases left between them. Germline V gives CDR1 DFQATT, CDR2 SNEGSKA (reference sequence). The CDR3 length is 14 residues. The CDR3 region is CSAGPPFNTGELFF. The CDR3 DNA reads TGCAGTGCGGGACCCCCCTTTAACACCGGGGAGCTGTTTTTT.